This T cell receptor beta chain was identified in a study of post-analysis software for immune sequencing data. Study outcomes and limitations: TRBV segments more frequent in patients than in controls numbered five and included TRBV5-6, TRBV5-1 and TRBV20-1. Patients with multiple sclerosis recorded significantly lower normalized Chao1 diversity than controls, the study found.

Germline values: CDR1 MNHNY, CDR2 SVGAGI (reference sequence). With 1 base clipped from V and 3 bases from J, the junction kept 5 bases outside the gene matches. This CDR3 has 16 residues. Unique molecular identifiers tagged the TCR beta cDNA libraries. Each CDR3 protein is one row after TCRdb ran MiXCR on the PCR reads. The sample has about 770,000 distinct CDR3 sequences; 35% to 55% are singletons. Concerning this clonotype itself: As yet, its antigen is unknown.

Sequencing input: blood. The receptor was derived from a girl between 5 and 17 years old with multiple sclerosis. This chain uses TRBV6-6 with TRBJ2-3, with 9 nucleotides matching TRBD1. CDR3 residues: CASSYLRTGVTDTQYF. The DNA of the CDR3 is TGTGCCAGCAGTTACTTACGGACAGGGGTTACAGATACGCAGTATTTT.